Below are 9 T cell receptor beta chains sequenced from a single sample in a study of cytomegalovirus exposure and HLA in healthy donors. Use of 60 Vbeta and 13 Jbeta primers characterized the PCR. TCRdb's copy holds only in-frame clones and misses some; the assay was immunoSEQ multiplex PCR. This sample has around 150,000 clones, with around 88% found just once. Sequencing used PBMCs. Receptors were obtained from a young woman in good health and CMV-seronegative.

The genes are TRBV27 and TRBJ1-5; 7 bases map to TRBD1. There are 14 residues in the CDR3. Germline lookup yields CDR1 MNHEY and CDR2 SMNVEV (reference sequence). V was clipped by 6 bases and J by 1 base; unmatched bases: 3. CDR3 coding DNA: TGTGCCAGCAGCCCGACAGGGAGCAATCAGCCCCAGCATTTT. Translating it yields CASSPTGSNQPQHF.

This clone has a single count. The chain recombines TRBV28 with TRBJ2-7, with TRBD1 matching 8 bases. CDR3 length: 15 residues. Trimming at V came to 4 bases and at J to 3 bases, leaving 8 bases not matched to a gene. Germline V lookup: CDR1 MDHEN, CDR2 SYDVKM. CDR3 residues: CASSSLQGAVYEQYF. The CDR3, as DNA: TGTGCCAGCAGTTCCCTCCAGGGGGCTGTCTACGAGCAGTACTTC. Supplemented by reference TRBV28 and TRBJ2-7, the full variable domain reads DVKVTQSSRYLVKRTGEKVFLECVQDMDHENMFWYRQDPGLGLRLIYFSYDVKMKEKGDIPEGYSVSREKKERFSLILESASTNQTSMYLCASSSLQGAVYEQYFGPGTRLTVT.

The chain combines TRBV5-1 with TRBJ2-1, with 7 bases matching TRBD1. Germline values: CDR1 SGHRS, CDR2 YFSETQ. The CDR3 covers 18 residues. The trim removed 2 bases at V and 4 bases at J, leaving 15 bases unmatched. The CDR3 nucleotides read TGCGCCAGCAGCTTACCGGGACAGTCTAATCAACAGTACAATGAGCAGTTCTTC. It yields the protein CASSLPGQSNQQYNEQFF.

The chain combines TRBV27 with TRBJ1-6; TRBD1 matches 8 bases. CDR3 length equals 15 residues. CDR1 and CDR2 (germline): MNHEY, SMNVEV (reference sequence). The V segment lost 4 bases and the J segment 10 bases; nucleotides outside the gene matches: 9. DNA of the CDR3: TGTGCCAGCAGTTCGCGGACAGGGCAATTGTCACCCCTCCACTTT. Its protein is CASSSRTGQLSPLHF.

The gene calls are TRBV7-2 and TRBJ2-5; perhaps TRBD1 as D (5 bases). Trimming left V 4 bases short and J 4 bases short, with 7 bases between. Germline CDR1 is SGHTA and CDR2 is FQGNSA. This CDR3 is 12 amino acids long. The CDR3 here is CASSSQGETQYF. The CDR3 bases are TGTGCCAGCAGCTCCCAGGGAGAGACCCAGTACTTC.

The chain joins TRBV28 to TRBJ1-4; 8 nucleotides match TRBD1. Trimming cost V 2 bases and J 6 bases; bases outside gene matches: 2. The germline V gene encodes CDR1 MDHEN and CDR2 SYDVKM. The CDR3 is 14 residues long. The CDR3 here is CASSLGGQDEKLFF. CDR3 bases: TGTGCCAGCAGTTTAGGGGGACAGGATGAAAAACTGTTTTTT.

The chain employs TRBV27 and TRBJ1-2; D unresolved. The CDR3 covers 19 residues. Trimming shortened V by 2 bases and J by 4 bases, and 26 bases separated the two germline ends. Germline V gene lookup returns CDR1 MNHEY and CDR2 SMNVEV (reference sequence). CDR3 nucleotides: TGTGCCAGCAGTTTAGACGTCCCTAGAAGAGGTGGCTTTGGCTATGGCTACACCTTC. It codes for CASSLDVPRRGGFGYGYTF.

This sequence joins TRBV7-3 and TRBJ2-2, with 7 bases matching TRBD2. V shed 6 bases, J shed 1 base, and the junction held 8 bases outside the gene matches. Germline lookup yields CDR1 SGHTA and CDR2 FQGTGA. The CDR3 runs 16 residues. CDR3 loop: CASSRAGLGNTGELFF. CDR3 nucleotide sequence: TGTGCCAGCAGTCGAGCGGGACTCGGGAACACCGGGGAGCTGTTTTTT.

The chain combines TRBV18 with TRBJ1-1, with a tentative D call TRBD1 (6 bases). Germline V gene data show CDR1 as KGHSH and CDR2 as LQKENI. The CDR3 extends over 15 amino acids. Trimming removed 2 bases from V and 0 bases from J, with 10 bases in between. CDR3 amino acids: CASSPVGHLNTEAFF. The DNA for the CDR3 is TGTGCCAGCTCACCAGTGGGACACTTGAACACTGAAGCTTTCTTT.